The present T cell receptor beta chain was sequenced within a study of cytomegalovirus exposure and HLA in healthy donors. Study-wide findings and caveats: Earlier results showed most TCR beta V segments being productive about 87% or about 30% of the time.

As for this clone: Its antigen is undetermined.

Amplification used 60 Vbeta primers and 13 Jbeta primers. Clones were read by immunoSEQ multiplex PCR, and TCRdb kept only the in-frame ones, dropping some. This sample carries fewer than 150,000 clones, over 60% of them seen once, and the ten largest clones take around 3.1%. Per the germline V gene, CDR1 is SGHTA and CDR2 is FQGNSA. Trimming pared 0 bases from V and 0 bases from J, leaving 8 bases between. This CDR3 contains 15 residues. This rearrangement joins TRBV7-2 to TRBJ1-1, with unresolved D. This receptor was taken from a man aged 40-55 years in good health and CMV-seronegative. Material: PBMCs. CDR3 loop: CASSLAPGMNTEAFF. DNA of the CDR3: TGTGCCAGCAGCTTAGCCCCAGGTATGAACACTGAAGCTTTCTTT.